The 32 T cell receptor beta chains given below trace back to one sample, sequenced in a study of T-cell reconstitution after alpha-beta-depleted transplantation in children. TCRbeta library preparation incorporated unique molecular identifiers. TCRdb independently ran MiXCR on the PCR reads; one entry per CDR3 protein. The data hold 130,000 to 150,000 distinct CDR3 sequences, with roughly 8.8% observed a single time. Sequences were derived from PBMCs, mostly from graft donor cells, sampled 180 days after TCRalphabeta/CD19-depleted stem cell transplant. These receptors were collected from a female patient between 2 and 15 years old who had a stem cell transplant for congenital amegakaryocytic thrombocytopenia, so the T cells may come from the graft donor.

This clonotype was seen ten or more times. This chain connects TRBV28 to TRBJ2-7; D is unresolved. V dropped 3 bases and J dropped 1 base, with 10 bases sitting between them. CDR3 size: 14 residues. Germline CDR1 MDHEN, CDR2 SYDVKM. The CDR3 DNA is TGTGCCAGCAGTTTTTTTAGGGCTTCCTACGAGCAGTACTTC. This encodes CASSFFRASYEQYF.

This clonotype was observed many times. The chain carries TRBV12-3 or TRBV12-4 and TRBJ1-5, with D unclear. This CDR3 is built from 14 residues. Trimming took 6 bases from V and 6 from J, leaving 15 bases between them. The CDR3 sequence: CASSPGGRGQPQHF. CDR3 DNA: TGTGCCAGCAGCCCCGGAGGGAGAGGTCAGCCCCAGCATTTT.

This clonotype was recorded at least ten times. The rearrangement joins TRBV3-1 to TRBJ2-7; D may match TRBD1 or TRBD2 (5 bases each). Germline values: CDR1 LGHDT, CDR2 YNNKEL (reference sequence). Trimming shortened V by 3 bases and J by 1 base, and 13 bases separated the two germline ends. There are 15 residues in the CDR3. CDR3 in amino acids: CASSHRWDGSYEQYF. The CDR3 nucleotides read TGTGCCAGCAGCCACCGATGGGACGGATCCTACGAGCAGTACTTC.

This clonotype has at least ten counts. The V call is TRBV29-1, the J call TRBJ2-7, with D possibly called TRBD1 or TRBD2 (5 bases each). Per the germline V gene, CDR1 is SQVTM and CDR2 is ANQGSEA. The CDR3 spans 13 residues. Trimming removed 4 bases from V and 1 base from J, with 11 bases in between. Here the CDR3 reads CSVANGASYEQYF. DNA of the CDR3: TGCAGCGTTGCAAACGGGGCATCCTACGAGCAGTACTTC.

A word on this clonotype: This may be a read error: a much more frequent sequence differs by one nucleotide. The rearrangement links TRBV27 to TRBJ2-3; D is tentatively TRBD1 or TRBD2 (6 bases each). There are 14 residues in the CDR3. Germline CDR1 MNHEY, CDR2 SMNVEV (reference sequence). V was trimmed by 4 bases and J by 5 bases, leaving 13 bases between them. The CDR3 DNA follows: TGTGCCAGCAGTTGGGGGGCTCGCCTAGATACGCAGTATTTT. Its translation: CASSWGARLDTQYF.

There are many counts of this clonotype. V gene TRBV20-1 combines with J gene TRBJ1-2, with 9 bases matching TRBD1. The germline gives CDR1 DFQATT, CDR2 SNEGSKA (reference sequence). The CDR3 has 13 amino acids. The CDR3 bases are TGCAGCCCTGACAGGGGGGGGTTTGATGGCTACACCTTC. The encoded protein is CSPDRGGFDGYTF.

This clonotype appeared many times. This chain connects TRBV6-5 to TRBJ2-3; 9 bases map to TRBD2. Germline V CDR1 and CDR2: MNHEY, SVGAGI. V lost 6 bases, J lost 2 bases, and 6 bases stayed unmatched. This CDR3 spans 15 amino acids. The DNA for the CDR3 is TGTGCCAGCAGAGCTCTAGCGGGGCTCACAGATACGCAGTATTTT. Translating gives CASRALAGLTDTQYF.

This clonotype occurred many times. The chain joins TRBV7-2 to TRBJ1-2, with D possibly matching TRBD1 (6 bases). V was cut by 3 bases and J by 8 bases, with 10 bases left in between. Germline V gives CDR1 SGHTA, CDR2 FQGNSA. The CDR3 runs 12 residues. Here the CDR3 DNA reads TGTGCCAGCAGCTTTTACAGGGAGGGCTACACCTTC. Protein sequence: CASSFYREGYTF.

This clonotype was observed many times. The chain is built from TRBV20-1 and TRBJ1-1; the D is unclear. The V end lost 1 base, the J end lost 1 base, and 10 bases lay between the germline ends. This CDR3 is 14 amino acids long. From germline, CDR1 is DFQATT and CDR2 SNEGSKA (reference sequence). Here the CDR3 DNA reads TGCAGTGCTAGAGTCCAACGGGGGAACACTGAAGCTTTCTTT. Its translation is CSARVQRGNTEAFF.

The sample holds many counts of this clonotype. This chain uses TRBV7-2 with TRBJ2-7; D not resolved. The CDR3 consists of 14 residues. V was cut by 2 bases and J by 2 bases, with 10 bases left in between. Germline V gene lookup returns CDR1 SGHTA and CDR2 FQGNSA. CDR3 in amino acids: CASSLKVIPYEQYF. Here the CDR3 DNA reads TGTGCCAGCAGCTTAAAGGTCATACCCTACGAGCAGTACTTC.

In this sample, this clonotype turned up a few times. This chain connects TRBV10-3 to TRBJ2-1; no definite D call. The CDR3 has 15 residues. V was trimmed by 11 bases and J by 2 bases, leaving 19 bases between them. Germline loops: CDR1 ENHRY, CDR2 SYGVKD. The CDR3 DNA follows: TGTGCCCTCTCTGTTGGGGAACCAACCTACAATGAGCAGTTCTTC. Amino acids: CALSVGEPTYNEQFF.

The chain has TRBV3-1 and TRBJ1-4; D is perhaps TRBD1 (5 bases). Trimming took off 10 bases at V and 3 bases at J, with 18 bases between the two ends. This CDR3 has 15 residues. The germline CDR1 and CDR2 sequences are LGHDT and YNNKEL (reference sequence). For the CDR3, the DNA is TGTGCCACCTGCCCCCGGGGCGGATCTAATGAAAAACTGTTTTTT. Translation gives CATCPRGGSNEKLFF.

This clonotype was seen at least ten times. The chain's CDR3 is CASSLVSGENQPQHF. DNA for the CDR3: TGCGCCAGCAGCTTGGTCTCAGGGGAGAATCAGCCCCAGCATTTT. This chain joins TRBV5-1 and TRBJ1-5, with a tentative D call TRBD1 (6 bases). CDR1 and CDR2 (germline): SGHRS, YFSETQ. Trimming removed 0 bases at V and 4 bases at J, with 11 bases between. The CDR3 spans 15 residues.

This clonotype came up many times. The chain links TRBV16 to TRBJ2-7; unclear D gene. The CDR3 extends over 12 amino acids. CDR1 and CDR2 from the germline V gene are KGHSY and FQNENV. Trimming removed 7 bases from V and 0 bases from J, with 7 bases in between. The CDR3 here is CASTSFSYEQYF. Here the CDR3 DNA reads TGTGCCAGCACCTCTTTCTCCTACGAGCAGTACTTC.

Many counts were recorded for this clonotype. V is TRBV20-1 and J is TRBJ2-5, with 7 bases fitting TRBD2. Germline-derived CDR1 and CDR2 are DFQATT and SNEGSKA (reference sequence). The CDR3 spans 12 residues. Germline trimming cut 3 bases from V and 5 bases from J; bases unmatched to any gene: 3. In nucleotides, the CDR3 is TGCAGTGCTAGTCGGGGAGGGGAGACCCAGTACTTC. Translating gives CSASRGGETQYF.

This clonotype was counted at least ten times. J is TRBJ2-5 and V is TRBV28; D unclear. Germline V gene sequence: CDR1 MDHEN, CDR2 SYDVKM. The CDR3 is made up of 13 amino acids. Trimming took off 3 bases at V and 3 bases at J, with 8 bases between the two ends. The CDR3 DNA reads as TGTGCCAGCAGTTTCTGGGGTAAAGAGACCCAGTACTTC. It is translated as CASSFWGKETQYF.

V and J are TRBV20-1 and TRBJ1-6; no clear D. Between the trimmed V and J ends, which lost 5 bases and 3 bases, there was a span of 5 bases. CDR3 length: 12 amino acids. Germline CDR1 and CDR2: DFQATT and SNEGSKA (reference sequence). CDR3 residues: CSAHSYNSPLHF. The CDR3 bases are TGCAGTGCTCACAGCTATAATTCACCCCTCCACTTT.

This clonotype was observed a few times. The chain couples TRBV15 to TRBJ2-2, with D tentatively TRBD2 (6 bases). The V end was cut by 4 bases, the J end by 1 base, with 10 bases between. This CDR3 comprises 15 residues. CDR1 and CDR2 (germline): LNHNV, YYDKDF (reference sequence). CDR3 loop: CATSKGLVNTGELFF. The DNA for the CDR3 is TGTGCCACCAGCAAGGGACTTGTGAACACCGGGGAGCTGTTTTTT.

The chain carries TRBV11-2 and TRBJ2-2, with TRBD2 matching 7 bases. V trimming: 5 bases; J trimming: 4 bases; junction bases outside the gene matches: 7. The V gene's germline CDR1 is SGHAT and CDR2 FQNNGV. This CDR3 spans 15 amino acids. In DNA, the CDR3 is TGTGCCAGCAGCACTCGACTAGCCGGCACCGGGGAGCTGTTTTTT. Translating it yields CASSTRLAGTGELFF.

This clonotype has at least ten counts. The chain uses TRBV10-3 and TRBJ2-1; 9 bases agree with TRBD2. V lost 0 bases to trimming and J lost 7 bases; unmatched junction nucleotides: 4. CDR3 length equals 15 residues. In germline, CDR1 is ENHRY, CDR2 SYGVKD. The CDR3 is CAISESIAGVNEQFF. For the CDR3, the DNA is TGTGCCATCAGTGAGTCGATAGCGGGAGTGAATGAGCAGTTCTTC.

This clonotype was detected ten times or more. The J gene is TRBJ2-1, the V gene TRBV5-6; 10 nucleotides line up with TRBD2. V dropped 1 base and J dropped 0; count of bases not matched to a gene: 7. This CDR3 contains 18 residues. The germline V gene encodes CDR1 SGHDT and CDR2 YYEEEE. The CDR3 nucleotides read TGTGCCAGCAGCTTGAGAACTAGCGGGAAGGTCTCCTACAATGAGCAGTTCTTC. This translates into CASSLRTSGKVSYNEQFF.

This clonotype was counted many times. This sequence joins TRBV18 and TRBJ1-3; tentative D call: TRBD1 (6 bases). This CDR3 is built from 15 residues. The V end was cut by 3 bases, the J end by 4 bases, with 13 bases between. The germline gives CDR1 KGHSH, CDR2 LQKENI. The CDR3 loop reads CASSPSGQPGNTIYF. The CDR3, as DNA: TGTGCCAGCTCACCCTCAGGACAGCCCGGAAACACCATATATTTT.

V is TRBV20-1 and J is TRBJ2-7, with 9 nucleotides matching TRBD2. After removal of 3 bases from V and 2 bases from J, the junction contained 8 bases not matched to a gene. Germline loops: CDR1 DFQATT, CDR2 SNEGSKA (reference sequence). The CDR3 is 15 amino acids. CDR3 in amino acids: CSASGAGGHPYEQYF. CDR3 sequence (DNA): TGCAGTGCTAGTGGGGCGGGGGGGCATCCCTACGAGCAGTACTTC.

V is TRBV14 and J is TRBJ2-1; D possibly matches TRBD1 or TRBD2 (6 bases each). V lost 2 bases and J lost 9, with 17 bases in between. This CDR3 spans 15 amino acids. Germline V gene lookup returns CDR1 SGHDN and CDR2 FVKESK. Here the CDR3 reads CASSQYGSGAGEQFF. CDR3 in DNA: TGTGCCAGCAGCCAATACGGATCGGGGGCAGGTGAGCAGTTCTTC.

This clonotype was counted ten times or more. The CDR3, as DNA: TGTGCCAGCAGTTCCCGCCAGGCTAACCATGGAAACACCATATATTTT. Protein sequence: CASSSRQANHGNTIYF. The V call is TRBV12-3 or TRBV12-4, the J call TRBJ1-3; D ambiguous. The CDR3 has 16 amino acids. V dropped 4 bases and J dropped 3 bases, with 16 bases sitting between them.

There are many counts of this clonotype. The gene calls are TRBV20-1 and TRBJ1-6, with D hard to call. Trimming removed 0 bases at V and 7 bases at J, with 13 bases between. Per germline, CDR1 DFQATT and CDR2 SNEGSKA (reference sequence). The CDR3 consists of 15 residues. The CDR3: CSARDRQIFNSPLHF. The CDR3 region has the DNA TGCAGTGCTAGAGATCGCCAAATTTTCAATTCACCCCTCCACTTT.

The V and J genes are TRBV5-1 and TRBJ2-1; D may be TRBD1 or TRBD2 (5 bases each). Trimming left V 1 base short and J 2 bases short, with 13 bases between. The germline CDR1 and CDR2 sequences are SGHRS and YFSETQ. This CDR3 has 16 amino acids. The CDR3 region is CASSLYTGPPYNEQFF. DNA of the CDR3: TGCGCCAGCAGCTTGTATACGGGACCTCCCTACAATGAGCAGTTCTTC.

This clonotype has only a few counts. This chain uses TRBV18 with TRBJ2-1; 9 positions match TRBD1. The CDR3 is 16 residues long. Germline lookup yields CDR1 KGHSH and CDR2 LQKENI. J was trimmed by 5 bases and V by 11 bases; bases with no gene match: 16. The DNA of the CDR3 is TGTGCCGGAGCTCGGACAGGGGACTACGATAACAATGAGCAGTTCTTC. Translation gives CAGARTGDYDNNEQFF.

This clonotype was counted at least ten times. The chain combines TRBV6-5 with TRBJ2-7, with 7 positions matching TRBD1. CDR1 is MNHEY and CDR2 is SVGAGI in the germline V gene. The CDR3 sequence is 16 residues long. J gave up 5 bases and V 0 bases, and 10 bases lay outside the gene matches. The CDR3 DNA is TGTGCCAGCAGTTACTCTCCGAGACAGGGTATCGACGAGCAGTACTTC. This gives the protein CASSYSPRQGIDEQYF.

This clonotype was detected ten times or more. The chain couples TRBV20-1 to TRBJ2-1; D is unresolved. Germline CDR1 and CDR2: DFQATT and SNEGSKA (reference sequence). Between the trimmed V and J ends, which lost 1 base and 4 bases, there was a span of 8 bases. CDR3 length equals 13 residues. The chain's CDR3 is CSARAQAYNEQFF. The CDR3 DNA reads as TGCAGTGCTAGAGCTCAAGCGTACAATGAGCAGTTCTTC.

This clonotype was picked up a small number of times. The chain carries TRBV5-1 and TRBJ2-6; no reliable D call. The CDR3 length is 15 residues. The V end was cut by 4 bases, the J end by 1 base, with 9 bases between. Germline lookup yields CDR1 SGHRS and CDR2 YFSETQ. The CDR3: CASSPYLSGANVLTF. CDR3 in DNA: TGCGCCAGCAGCCCCTATTTGTCTGGGGCCAACGTCCTGACTTTC.

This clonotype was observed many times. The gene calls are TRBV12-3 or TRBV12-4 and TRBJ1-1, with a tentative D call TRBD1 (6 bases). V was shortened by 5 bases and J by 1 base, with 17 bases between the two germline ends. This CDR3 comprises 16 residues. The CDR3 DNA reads TGTGCCAGCAGTCGACTTAACAGGGAACCGAACACTGAAGCTTTCTTT. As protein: CASSRLNREPNTEAFF.